This T cell receptor (beta chain) was identified during a study of blood T cell repertoires in COVID-19. TCRdb's table, derived via immunoSEQ multiplex PCR, lists solely in-frame clones and lacks some. This sample carries around 250,000 clones, around 89% of them seen once, and the ten largest clones take roughly 1.2%. Participants were aged 18 to 89 years, lived in over 20 US areas, and enrolled virtually. Participant-given clinical history determined each cohort assignment. The origin of this receptor is a woman aged 40-49 years with acute COVID-19. Sequencing was done on a sample of PBMCs or T cells enriched from blood (not recorded which).

Written as DNA, the CDR3 is TGCAGCGTTGAGGGCAGGGACTACGAGCAGTACTTC. It codes for CSVEGRDYEQYF. J is TRBJ2-7 and V is TRBV29-1; D might be TRBD1 (5 bases). Germline values: CDR1 SQVTM, CDR2 ANQGSEA. The CDR3 consists of 12 residues. The V end lost 3 bases, the J end lost 3 bases, and 9 bases lay between the germline ends.